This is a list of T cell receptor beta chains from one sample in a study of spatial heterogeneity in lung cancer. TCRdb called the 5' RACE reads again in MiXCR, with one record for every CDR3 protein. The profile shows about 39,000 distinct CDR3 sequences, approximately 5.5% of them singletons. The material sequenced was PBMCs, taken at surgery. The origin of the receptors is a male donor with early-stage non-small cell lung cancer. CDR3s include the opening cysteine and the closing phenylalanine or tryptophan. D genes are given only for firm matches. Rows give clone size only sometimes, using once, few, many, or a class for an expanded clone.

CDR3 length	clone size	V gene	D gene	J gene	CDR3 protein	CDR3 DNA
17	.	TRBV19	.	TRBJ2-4	CASSIASGGAGKNIQYF	TGTGCCAGTAGCATCGCATCGGGGGGCGCTGGCAAAAACATTCAGTACTTC
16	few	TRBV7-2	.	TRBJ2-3	CASSLGGSAGGDTQYF	TGTGCCAGCAGCTTAGGGGGCTCCGCCGGGGGTGATACGCAGTATTTT
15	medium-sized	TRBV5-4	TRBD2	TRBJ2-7	CASSSGLAGLYEQYF	TGTGCCAGCAGCTCCGGACTAGCGGGGCTATACGAGCAGTACTTC
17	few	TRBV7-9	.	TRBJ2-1	CASSSGPATPSYNEQFF	TGTGCCAGCAGCTCTGGACCAGCTACGCCTTCCTACAATGAGCAGTTCTTC
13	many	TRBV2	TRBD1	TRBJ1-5	CASSGQGRQPQHF	TGTGCCAGCAGTGGACAGGGACGTCAGCCCCAGCATTTT
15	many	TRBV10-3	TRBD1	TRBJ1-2	CAISDLGQGPAGYTF	TGTGCCATCAGTGACCTGGGACAGGGGCCGGCTGGCTACACCTTC
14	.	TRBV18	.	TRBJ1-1	CASSLLRGDTEAFF	TGTGCCAGCTCACTCCTACGGGGGGACACTGAAGCTTTCTTT
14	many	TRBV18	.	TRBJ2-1	CASSPPWQRNEQFF	TGTGCCAGCTCACCGCCATGGCAGAGGAATGAGCAGTTCTTC
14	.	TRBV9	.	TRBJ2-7	CASSVDLGAGEQYF	TGTGCCAGCAGCGTAGACCTGGGAGCCGGCGAGCAGTACTTC
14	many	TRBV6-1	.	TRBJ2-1	CASKTGISYNEQFF	TGTGCCAGCAAAACAGGGATTTCCTACAATGAGCAGTTCTTC
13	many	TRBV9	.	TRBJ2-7	CASSPRMGYEQYF	TGTGCCAGCAGCCCACGAATGGGCTACGAGCAGTACTTC
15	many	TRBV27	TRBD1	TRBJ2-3	CASSPQGAVRDTQYF	TGTGCCAGCAGTCCACAGGGGGCTGTGAGAGATACGCAGTATTTT